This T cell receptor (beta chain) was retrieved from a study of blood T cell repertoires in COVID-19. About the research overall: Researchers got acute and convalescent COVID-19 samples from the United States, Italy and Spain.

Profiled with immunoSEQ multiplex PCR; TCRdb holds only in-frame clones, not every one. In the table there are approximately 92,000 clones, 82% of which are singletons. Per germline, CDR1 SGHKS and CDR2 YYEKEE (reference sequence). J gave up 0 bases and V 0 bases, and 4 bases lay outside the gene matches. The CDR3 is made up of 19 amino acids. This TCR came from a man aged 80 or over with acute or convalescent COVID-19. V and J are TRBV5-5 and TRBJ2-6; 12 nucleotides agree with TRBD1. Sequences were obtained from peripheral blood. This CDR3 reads CASSLEGTGGPSGANVLTF. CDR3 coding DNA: TGTGCCAGCAGCTTGGAAGGGACAGGGGGCCCCTCTGGGGCCAACGTCCTGACTTTC.